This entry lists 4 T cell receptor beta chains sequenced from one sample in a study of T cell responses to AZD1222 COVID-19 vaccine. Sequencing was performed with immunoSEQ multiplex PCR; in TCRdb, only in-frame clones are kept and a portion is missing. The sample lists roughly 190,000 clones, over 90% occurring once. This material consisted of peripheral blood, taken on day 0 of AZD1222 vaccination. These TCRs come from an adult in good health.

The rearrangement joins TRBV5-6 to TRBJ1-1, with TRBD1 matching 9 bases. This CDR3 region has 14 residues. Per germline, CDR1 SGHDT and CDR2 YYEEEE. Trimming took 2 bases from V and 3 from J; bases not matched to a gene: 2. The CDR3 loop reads CASSLQGADTEAFF. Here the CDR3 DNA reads TGTGCCAGCAGCTTACAGGGGGCGGACACTGAAGCTTTCTTT.

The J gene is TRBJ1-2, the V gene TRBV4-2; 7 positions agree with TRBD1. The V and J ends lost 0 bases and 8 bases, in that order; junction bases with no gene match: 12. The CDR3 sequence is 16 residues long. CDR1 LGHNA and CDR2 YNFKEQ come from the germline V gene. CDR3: CASSQDLQGEVGGYTF. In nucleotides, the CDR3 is TGTGCCAGCAGCCAAGATCTTCAGGGGGAAGTAGGCGGCTACACCTTC.

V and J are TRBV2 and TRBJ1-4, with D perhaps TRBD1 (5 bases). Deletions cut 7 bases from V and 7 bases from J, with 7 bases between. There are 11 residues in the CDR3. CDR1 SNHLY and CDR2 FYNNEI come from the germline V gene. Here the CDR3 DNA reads TGTGCCAGCAAAGGGGCTGAAAAACTGTTTTTT. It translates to CASKGAEKLFF.

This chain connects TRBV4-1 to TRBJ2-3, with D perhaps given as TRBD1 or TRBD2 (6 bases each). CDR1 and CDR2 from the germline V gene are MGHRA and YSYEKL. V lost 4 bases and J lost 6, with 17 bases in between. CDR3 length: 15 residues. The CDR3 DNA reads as TGCGCCAGCAGCCCAATAGGGGGGAAAGGGGATACGCAGTATTTT. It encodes CASSPIGGKGDTQYF.